This T cell receptor (beta chain) was retrieved from a study of T cell changes during pregnancy in multiple sclerosis. Trimming took 0 bases from V and 3 from J; bases not matched to a gene: 5. Germline V gives CDR1 LGHNA, CDR2 YNFKEQ. CDR3 size: 16 residues. Generated by immunoSEQ multiplex PCR, the TCRdb table keeps only in-frame clones and is missing some. The profile shows approximately 60,000 clones, approximately 91% of them singletons. This clone has only a few counts. This sequence was found in a female donor with multiple sclerosis, enrolled in a pregnancy study. The material was peripheral blood, obtained in the second trimester of pregnancy. This chain uses TRBV4-2 with TRBJ2-1; TRBD2 matches 7 bases. DNA of the CDR3: TGTGCCAGCAGCCAAGAGCTTGGGGGGGACTACAATGAGCAGTTCTTC. Amino acid sequence: CASSQELGGDYNEQFF.